Each of the 17 T cell receptor beta chains below was sequenced from the same sample in a study of regulatory T cells in long-lasting Graves disease (dated by TCRdb to about 2021). Receptor libraries were prepared by multiplex PCR. Sequencing used an Illumina HiSeq 4000. CDR3 regions were amplified by Arm-PCR with iRepertoire HTBI primers to construct TCR beta libraries. The public reads were reanalyzed by TCRdb: fastp trimming at Q25, MiXCR alignment, in-frame beta chains only. One record per CDR3 amino acid sequence lists the most common genes and DNA. The table for this sample lists about 400,000 distinct CDR3 sequences; 15% to 20% of them were counted only once. The ten largest clones take up 20% to 25% of the sample. According to the study, the label for this sample's time point signals: newly diagnosed GD, antithyroid drugs for less than 3 months. For both TCR sequencing and RNA sequencing, RNA was extracted from PBMCs using TRIzol.

The sample was also reused in another study, on T cells in Graves' hyperthyroidism and ophthalmopathy.

The input for sequencing was peripheral blood mononuclear cells (PBMCs), taken at new diagnosis, from a patient treated with antithyroid drugs. The receptors stem from a woman aged 18 to 35 with Graves disease. Donor details come from another sample of the same person, matched by shared clones.

This clonotype was counted many times. This chain connects TRBV5-6 to TRBJ1-5, with D possibly TRBD1 on 6 matching bases. This CDR3 is 15 amino acids long. Deletions cut 5 bases from V and 3 bases from J, with 15 bases between. The germline gives CDR1 SGHDT, CDR2 YYEEEE. Here the CDR3 reads CASSLSGQLNQPQHF. For the CDR3, the DNA is TGTGCCAGCAGTTTATCCGGACAGCTCAATCAGCCCCAGCATTTT.

This clonotype was counted between two and nine times. The chain has TRBV30 and TRBJ1-2, with 11 bases identical to TRBD1. The junction had 12 bases not matched to a gene; V was cut back by 5 bases and J by 4 bases. There are 16 residues in the CDR3. Looked up from germline, CDR1 is GTSNPN and CDR2 is SVGIG (reference sequence). Here the CDR3 reads CAWGTGGRSGAYGYTF. CDR3 DNA: TGTGCCTGGGGGACAGGGGGGCGATCGGGTGCCTATGGCTACACCTTC.

There are many counts of this clonotype. J is TRBJ2-2 and V is TRBV2; 8 nucleotides line up with TRBD2. This CDR3 contains 14 residues. CDR1 and CDR2 (germline): SNHLY, FYNNEI. The V and J ends lost 8 bases and 2 bases, in that order; junction bases with no gene match: 4. The chain's CDR3 is CASPAGANTGELFF. The CDR3 bases are TGTGCCAGCCCAGCGGGGGCCAACACCGGGGAGCTGTTTTTT.

In this sample, this clonotype turned up many times. V gene TRBV30 combines with J gene TRBJ1-4; no reliable D call. Germline assignment: CDR1 GTSNPN and CDR2 SVGIG (reference sequence). Trimming removed 4 bases from V and 3 bases from J, with 12 bases in between. The CDR3 sequence is 14 residues long. In DNA form, the CDR3 reads TGTGCCTGGATACCGGGGTTTTCTAATGAAAAACTGTTTTTT. This codes for CAWIPGFSNEKLFF.

This clonotype was recorded at least ten times. CDR3 DNA sequence: TGCGCCAGCAGCTACACAGGGGGCTATGATGAAAAACTGTTTTTT. This translates into CASSYTGGYDEKLFF. The chain combines TRBV5-1 with TRBJ1-4; 9 bases agree with TRBD1. Germline trimming cut 3 bases from V and 6 bases from J; bases unmatched to any gene: 6. The CDR3 extends over 15 amino acids. CDR1 SGHRS and CDR2 YFSETQ come from the germline V gene.

The table lists this clonotype with many counts. The rearrangement links TRBV30 to TRBJ2-2; tentatively, D is TRBD1 or TRBD2 (5 bases each). This CDR3 contains 12 residues. The V gene lost 2 bases and the J gene lost 5 bases, with 6 bases spanning the gap. CDR1 and CDR2 (germline): GTSNPN, SVGIG (reference sequence). CDR3 sequence (DNA): TGTGCCTGGAGTTGGGGGACCGGGGAGCTGTTTTTT. It encodes CAWSWGTGELFF.

Ten or more counts support this clonotype. An end of the junction does not agree with germline; a read error may underlie this. The genes are TRBV2 and TRBJ2-7; a weak D match, TRBD2 (5 bases). In germline, CDR1 is SNHLY, CDR2 FYNNEI. The CDR3 is 13 residues long. CDR3 sequence: CASSEADSSEQYF. The CDR3 bases are TGTGCCAGCAGTGAAGCGGACTCCTCCGAGCAGTACTTC.

The table lists this clonotype with many counts. The CDR3 DNA reads as TGTGCCAGCAGCCCTAGCGGGAGCGTCAGCGAGCAGTACTTC. Its translation is CASSPSGSVSEQYF. The gene calls are TRBV2 and TRBJ2-7, with 10 bases identical to TRBD2. The CDR3 spans 14 residues. The ends lost 6 bases at V and 6 bases at J; junction bases unmatched: 8. The V gene's germline CDR1 is SNHLY and CDR2 FYNNEI.

A word on this clonotype: This may come from a read error, since a much larger clone is one base off. This CDR3 reads CASSLDRRDTDTQYF. CDR3 in DNA: TGTGCCAGCAGCTTAGATCGAAGGGACACAGATACGCAGTATTTT. The rearrangement uses TRBV11-2 and TRBJ2-3; no clear D. CDR3 length: 15 residues. CDR1 and CDR2 (germline): SGHAT, FQNNGV. V lost 0 bases, J lost 2 bases, and 9 bases lay in between.

Concerning this clonotype: A much larger clone is a single base away; this may be a read error. The missing conserved phenylalanine or tryptophan at the end of this CDR3 makes a read error likely. V and J are TRBV9 and TRBJ1-1; no reliable D call. This CDR3 spans 13 amino acids. From germline, CDR1 is SGDLS and CDR2 YYNGEE. V was trimmed by 0 bases and J by 7 bases, leaving 10 bases between them. CDR3 nucleotides: TGTGCCAGCAGCGTAGAGGGAGTCGGTGAAGCTTTCCTT. Protein: CASSVEGVGEAFL.

The chain links TRBV9 to TRBJ2-3, with 9 bases lining up with TRBD2. The trim removed 2 bases at V and 2 bases at J, leaving 3 bases unmatched. CDR1 SGDLS and CDR2 YYNGEE come from the germline V gene. This CDR3 has 15 residues. The CDR3 is CASSVSGGYTDTQYF. CDR3 sequence (DNA): TGTGCCAGCAGCGTTAGCGGGGGCTACACAGATACGCAGTATTTT. The entire variable domain, with the rest obtained from reference TRBV9 and TRBJ2-3, is as follows: DSGVTQTPKHLITATGQRVTLRCSPRSGDLSVYWYQQSLDQGLQFLIQYYNGEERAKGNILERFSAQQFPDLHSELNLSSLELGDSALYFCASSVSGGYTDTQYFGPGTRLTVL.

This clonotype turned up a few times. The chain employs TRBV10-3 and TRBJ1-4; D not resolved. CDR1 and CDR2 from the germline V gene are ENHRY and SYGVKD. The CDR3 runs 13 residues. V was trimmed by 10 bases and J by 1 base, leaving 10 bases between them. CDR3 protein: CATTIGTNEKLFF. The CDR3 DNA reads as TGTGCCACGACGATAGGAACTAATGAAAAACTGTTTTTT.

In this sample, this clonotype turned up many times. The chain employs TRBV10-3 and TRBJ2-7; D is ambiguous. Germline loops: CDR1 ENHRY, CDR2 SYGVKD. Trimming took off 5 bases at V and 6 bases at J, with 14 bases between the two ends. CDR3 length: 13 residues. The CDR3 DNA sequence: TGTGCCATCAGTCCCGGTGAGGCCAGCGAGCAGTACTTC. Protein: CAISPGEASEQYF.

This clonotype appeared a few times. The chain carries TRBV10-2 and TRBJ2-1; 12 nucleotides line up with TRBD2. V lost 6 bases and J lost 5; bases outside the gene matches: 5. From germline, CDR1 is WSHSY and CDR2 SAAADI. This CDR3 contains 15 residues. The CDR3 region has the DNA TGCGCCAGCAGCCATCTAGCGGGGGGGCACAATGAGCAGTTCTTC. It specifies CASSHLAGGHNEQFF.

This clonotype was picked up one time. The chain joins TRBV9 to TRBJ2-1; no firm D call. The end of the DNA fits TRBJ2-5 better, so the J call may be wrong. This CDR3 spans 15 amino acids. Germline values: CDR1 SGDLS, CDR2 YYNGEE. The CDR3 DNA is TGTGCCAGCAGCGTAGCTCTTGACGGGCAAGAGACCCAGTACTTC. Its translation is CASSVALDGQETQYF.

This clonotype occurred many times. The chain combines TRBV19 with TRBJ2-1; 13 nucleotides match TRBD2. The CDR3 runs to 18 residues. Trimming cost V 3 bases and J 9 bases; bases outside gene matches: 14. Looked up from germline, CDR1 is LNHDA and CDR2 is SQIVND (reference sequence). The DNA of the CDR3 is TGTGCCAGTAGTATTCGACTAGCGGGGGGACCGCCGGATGGTGAGCAGTTCTTC. Residues: CASSIRLAGGPPDGEQFF.

This clonotype was counted many times. The chain is built from TRBV30 and TRBJ1-2; 9 bases are a match to TRBD1. Trimming took 2 bases from V and 3 from J; bases not matched to a gene: 10. The CDR3 is 16 residues long. Germline V CDR1 and CDR2: GTSNPN, SVGIG (reference sequence). For the CDR3, the DNA is TGTGCCTGGAGTACCTTCAGCCGGGACAGGGACTATGGCTACACCTTC. Its protein is CAWSTFSRDRDYGYTF.